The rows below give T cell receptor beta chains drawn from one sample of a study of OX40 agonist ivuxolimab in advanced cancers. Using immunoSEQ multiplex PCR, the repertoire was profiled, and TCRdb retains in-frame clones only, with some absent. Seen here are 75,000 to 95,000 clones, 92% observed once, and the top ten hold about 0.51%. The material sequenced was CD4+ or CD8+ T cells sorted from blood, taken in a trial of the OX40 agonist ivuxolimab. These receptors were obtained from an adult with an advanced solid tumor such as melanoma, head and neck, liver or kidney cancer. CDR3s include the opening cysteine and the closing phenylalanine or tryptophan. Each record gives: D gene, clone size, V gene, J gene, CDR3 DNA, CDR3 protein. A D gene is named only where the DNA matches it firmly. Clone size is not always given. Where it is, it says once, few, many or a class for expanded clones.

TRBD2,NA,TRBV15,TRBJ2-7,TGTGCCACCAGCAGAGATCGCCTAGCGGGAGTCGAGCAGTACTTC,CATSRDRLAGVEQYF
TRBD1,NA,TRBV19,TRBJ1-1,TGTGCCAGTAGTAGCCCTCGCCCGGGACAGGATAGGAGGACTGAAGCTTTCTTT,CASSSPRPGQDRRTEAFF
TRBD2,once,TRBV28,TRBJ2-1,TGTGCCAGCAGCCTGAGACTAGCGGGGGGGATGAGCTCCTACAATGAGCAGTTCTTC,CASSLRLAGGMSSYNEQFF
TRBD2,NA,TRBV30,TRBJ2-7,TGTGCCTGGAGCGGGGACTACGCCTACGAGCAGTACTTC,CAWSGDYAYEQYF
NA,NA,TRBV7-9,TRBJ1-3,TGTGCCAGCAGCTTAACAGAAGGCACCATATATTTT,CASSLTEGTIYF
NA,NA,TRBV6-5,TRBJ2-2,TGTGCCAGCAGCCGCGGGACGGCTAACACCGGGGAGCTGTTTTTT,CASSRGTANTGELFF
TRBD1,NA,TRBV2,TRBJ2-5,TGTGCCAGCAGCGGACAGGGGGGGGGAAAGACCCAGTACTTC,CASSGQGGGKTQYF
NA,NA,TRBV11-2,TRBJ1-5,TGTGCCAGCAGCTTTAAGGAGGGCCTGCACCCCCAGCATTTT,CASSFKEGLHPQHF
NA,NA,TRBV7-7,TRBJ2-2,TGTGCTAGCAGCCTAGGGGGGATAAACACCGGGGAGCTGTTTTTT,CASSLGGINTGELFF
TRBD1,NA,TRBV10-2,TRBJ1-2,TGCGCCAGCAGTGGACAAATACCAAAAGGGACAGTTAACTATGGCTACACCTTC,CASSGQIPKGTVNYGYTF
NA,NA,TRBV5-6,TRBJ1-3,TGTGCCAGCAGCTCTCTCCTGGGCGGGAGCTCTGGAAACACCATATATTTT,CASSSLLGGSSGNTIYF
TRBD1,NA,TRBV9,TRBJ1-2,TGTGCCAGCAGCGTGGGGACAGACTATGGCTACACCTTC,CASSVGTDYGYTF
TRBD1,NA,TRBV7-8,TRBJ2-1,TGTGCCAGCAGCCAAGACGTCAACAGGGGGCAAAATTACAATGAGCAGTTCTTC,CASSQDVNRGQNYNEQFF
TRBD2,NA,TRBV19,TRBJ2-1,TGTGCCAGTAGTTCCCGGGTAGCTAGCGGGAGGGACTACAATGAGCAGTTCTTC,CASSSRVASGRDYNEQFF
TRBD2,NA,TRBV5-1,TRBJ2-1,TGCGCCAGCAGCCCGGGACTAGGATCTAGTGAGCAGTTCTTC,CASSPGLGSSEQFF
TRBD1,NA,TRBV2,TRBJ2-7,TGTGCCAGCAGTTTCGGACAGGGTTCCTACGAGCAGTACTTC,CASSFGQGSYEQYF
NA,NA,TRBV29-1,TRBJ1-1,TGCAGCGTCGCTATGAGGGCGGACACTGAAGCTTTCTTT,CSVAMRADTEAFF
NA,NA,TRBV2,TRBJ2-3,TGTGCCAGCAGAGAGGTGGCAGATACGCAGTATTTT,CASREVADTQYF
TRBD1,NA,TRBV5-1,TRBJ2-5,TGCGCCAGCAGCTTCCAACAGGGGGCAGGAGAGACCCAGTACTTC,CASSFQQGAGETQYF
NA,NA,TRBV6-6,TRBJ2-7,TGTGCCAGCAGTTGGACAGATACCTACGAGCAGTACTTC,CASSWTDTYEQYF
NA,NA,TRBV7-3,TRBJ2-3,TGTGCCAGCAGCCTAGATGGAGCTCGCACAGATACGCAGTATTTT,CASSLDGARTDTQYF
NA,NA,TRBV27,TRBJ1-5,TGTGCCAGCAGTCGGGGCCTGAACACCAATCAGCCCCAGCATTTT,CASSRGLNTNQPQHF
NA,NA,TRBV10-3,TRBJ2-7,TGTGCCATCAGTGAGTTAGGGCAGGGGAACGAGCAGTACTTC,CAISELGQGNEQYF
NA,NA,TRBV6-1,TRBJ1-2,TGTGCCAGCAGGAGTTGGGACTATGGCTACACCTTC,CASRSWDYGYTF
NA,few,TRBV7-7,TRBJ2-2,TGTGCTAGCTCCTTAGCCAGAAACACCGGGGAGCTGTTTTTT,CASSLARNTGELFF
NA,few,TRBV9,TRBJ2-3,TGTGCCAGCGGAAGGGATTTGGCAGATACGCAGTATTTT,CASGRDLADTQYF
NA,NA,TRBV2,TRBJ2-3,TGTGCCAGCACCCCGGCGGGTACGCAGTATTTT,CASTPAGTQYF
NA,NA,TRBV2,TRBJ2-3,TGTGCCAGCAGCTGGACCCCCATGGCAGATACGCAGTATTTT,CASSWTPMADTQYF
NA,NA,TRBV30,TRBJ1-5,TGTGCCTGGACCTTCGGGGGCGGCCAGCCCCAGCATTTT,CAWTFGGGQPQHF
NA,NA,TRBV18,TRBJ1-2,TGTGCCAGCTCACCACCGGGCCAGTCTAACTATGGCTACACCTTC,CASSPPGQSNYGYTF
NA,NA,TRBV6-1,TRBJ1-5,TGTGCCAGCAGCAGGGATAGCAATCAGCCCCAGCATTTT,CASSRDSNQPQHF
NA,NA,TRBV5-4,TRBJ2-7,TGTGCCAGCAGCTTTGGGGGGTCGTTCTCCTACGAGCAGTACTTC,CASSFGGSFSYEQYF
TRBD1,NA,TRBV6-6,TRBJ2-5,TGTGCCAGCAGTTACGGACAGGGGAACCAAGAGACCCAGTACTTC,CASSYGQGNQETQYF
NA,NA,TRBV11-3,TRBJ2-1,TGTGCCAGCAGCTTATCCCGAACGTCGTGGGGGGAGCAGTTCTTC,CASSLSRTSWGEQFF
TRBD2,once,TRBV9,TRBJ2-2,TGTGCCAGCAGTCTAGGACTAGCCGGAGGCGCCGGGGAGCTGTTTTTT,CASSLGLAGGAGELFF
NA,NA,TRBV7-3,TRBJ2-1,TGTGCCAGCAGCAGCACAGGGAACAATGAGCAGTTCTTC,CASSSTGNNEQFF
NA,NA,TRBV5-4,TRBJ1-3,TGTGCCAGCAGCTTGGACCAAGGGACTGGAAACACCATATATTTT,CASSLDQGTGNTIYF
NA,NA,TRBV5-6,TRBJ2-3,TGTGCCAGCAGCTTGGGGCACACAGATACGCAGTATTTT,CASSLGHTDTQYF
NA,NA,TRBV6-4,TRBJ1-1,TGTGCCAGCAGGATTACAGGGTCGGGGAACACTGAAGCTTTCTTT,CASRITGSGNTEAFF
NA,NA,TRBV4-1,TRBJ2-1,TGCGCCAGCAGCCAAGAACGGGTCGGGGCCGACAATGAGCAGTTCTTC,CASSQERVGADNEQFF
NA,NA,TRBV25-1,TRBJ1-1,TGTGCCAGCAGTGAATATCCCGTCGGCGGTCACACTGAAGCTTTCTTT,CASSEYPVGGHTEAFF
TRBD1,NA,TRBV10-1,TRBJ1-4,TGCGCCAGCAGTGAGGGGCTGGGACAGGGCGGGGAAAAACTGTTTTTT,CASSEGLGQGGEKLFF
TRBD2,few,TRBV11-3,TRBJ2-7,TGTGCCAGCAGCTCGTATTGGGGGACTATGTACGAGCAGTACTTC,CASSSYWGTMYEQYF
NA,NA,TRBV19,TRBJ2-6,TGTGCCAGTAGTGCCGACTTGGGGAGCTCTGGGGCCAACGTCCTGACTTTC,CASSADLGSSGANVLTF
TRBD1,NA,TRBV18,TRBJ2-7,TGTGCCAGCTGCTCCCAGGGGGCCTACGAGCAGTACTTC,CASCSQGAYEQYF
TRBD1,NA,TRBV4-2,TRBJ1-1,TGTGCCAGCAGCCAAGAGGGGGGACAGAGGGACACTGAAGCTTTCTTT,CASSQEGGQRDTEAFF
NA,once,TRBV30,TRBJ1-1,TGTGCCTGGAGTGGGTTCTCTGAAGCTTTCTTT,CAWSGFSEAFF
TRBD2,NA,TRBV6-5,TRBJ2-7,TGTGCCAGCAGAGACCGGGCTAGCGGGAGGGGCGAGCAGTACTTC,CASRDRASGRGEQYF
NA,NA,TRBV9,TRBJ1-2,TGTGCCAGCAGCGTAGAAGACAGCTATGGCTACACCTTC,CASSVEDSYGYTF
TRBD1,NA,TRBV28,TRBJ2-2,TGTGCCAGCAGTTTATTATCAGGGGGAACCGGGGAGCTGTTTTTT,CASSLLSGGTGELFF